This TCR beta chain is drawn from a study of molecular identifiers for immune sequencing clone quantification. TCRdb redid the calling of the PCR reads with MiXCR, one entry per CDR3 protein. Of about 320,000 distinct CDR3 sequences listed, 24% are singletons. Germline loops: CDR1 SNHLY, CDR2 FYNNEI. The CDR3 extends over 16 amino acids. The trim removed 3 bases at V and 4 bases at J, leaving 8 bases unmatched. Naive CD8 T cells were sorted, and the gate applied was CD8+CD4-CCR7+CD45RA+. Turning to this clonotype: Its antigen is unidentified.

Whole-study results and caveats: The study found clones above 20 RNA copies held over 98% of effector molecules and under 1% in naive cells.

Sequenced material: naive CD8+ T cells from blood, with Jurkat cell RNA spiked in. Documented subset: FACS-sorted CD8+CD4-CCR7+CD45RA+ naive T cells. The rearrangement links TRBV2 to TRBJ2-3; 9 bases map to TRBD2. This TCR was recovered from a human donor in good health. Some libraries in this study had Jurkat cell RNA spiked in. In DNA, the CDR3 is TGTGCCAGCAGTGATCCTAGCGGGAAATACCCAGATACGCAGTATTTT. Translating gives CASSDPSGKYPDTQYF.